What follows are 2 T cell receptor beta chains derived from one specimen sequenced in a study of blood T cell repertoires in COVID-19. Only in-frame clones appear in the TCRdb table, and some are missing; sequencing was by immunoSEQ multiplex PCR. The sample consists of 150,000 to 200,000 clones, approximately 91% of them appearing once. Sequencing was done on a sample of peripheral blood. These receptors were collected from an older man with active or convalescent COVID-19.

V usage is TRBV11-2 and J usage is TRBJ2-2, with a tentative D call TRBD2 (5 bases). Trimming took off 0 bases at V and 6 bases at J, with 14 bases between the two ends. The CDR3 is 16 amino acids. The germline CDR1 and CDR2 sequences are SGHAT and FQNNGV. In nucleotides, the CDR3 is TGTGCCAGCAGCTTAGATCGGGGAGCTGTCCCCGGGGAGCTGTTTTTT. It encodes CASSLDRGAVPGELFF.

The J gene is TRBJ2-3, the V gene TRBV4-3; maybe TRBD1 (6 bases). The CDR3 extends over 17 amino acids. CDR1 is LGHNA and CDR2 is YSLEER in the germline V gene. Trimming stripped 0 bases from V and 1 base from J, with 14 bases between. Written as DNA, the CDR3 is TGCGCCAGCAGCCAAGAAGACAGGTCGTGGGGCACAGATACGCAGTATTTT. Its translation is CASSQEDRSWGTDTQYF.